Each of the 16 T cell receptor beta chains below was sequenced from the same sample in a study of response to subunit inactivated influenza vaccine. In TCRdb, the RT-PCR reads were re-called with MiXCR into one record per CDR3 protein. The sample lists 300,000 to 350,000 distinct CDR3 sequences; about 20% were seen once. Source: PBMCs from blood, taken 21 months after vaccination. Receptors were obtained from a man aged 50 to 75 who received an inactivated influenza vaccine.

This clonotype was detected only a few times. The CDR3 DNA is TGCGCCAGCAGCCGCAGACTAGCGGGAGGCTACGAGCAGTACTTC. Protein sequence: CASSRRLAGGYEQYF. The V gene is TRBV4-3, the J gene TRBJ2-7, with 13 bases aligning to TRBD2. CDR3 length: 15 residues. Germline CDR1 LGHNA, CDR2 YSLEER. V was pared by 4 bases and J by 3 bases, with 3 bases of the junction left unmatched.

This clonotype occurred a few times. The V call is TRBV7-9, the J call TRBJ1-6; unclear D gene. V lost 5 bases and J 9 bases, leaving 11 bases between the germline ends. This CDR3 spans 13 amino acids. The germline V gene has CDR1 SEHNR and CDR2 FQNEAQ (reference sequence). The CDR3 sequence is CASSLVGFSPLHF. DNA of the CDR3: TGTGCCAGCAGCCTAGTCGGTTTTTCACCCCTCCACTTT.

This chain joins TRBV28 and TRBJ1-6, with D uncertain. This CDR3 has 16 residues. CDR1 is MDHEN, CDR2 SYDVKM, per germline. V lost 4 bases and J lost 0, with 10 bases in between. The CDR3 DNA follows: TGTGCCAGCAGTTGGGCGGGAAGCTCCTATAATTCACCCCTCCACTTT. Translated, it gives CASSWAGSSYNSPLHF.

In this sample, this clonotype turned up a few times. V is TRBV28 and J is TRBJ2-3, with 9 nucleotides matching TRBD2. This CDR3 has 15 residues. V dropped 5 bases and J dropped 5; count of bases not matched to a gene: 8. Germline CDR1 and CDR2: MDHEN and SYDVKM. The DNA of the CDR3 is TGTGCCAGCAGTAAGCTAGCGGGGTCAGTAGATACGCAGTATTTT. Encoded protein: CASSKLAGSVDTQYF.

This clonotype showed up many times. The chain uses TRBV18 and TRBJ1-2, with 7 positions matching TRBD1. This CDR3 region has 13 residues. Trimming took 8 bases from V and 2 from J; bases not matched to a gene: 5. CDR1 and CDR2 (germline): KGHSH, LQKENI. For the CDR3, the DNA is TGTGCCAGCAGCCCGGACAGGAACTATGGCTACACCTTC. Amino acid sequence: CASSPDRNYGYTF.

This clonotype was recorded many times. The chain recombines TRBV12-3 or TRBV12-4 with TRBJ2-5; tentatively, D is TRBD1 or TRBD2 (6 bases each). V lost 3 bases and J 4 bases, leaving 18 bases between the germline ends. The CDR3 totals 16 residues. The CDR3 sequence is CASSFSLRGRAETQYF. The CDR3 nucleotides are TGTGCCAGCAGTTTTTCGTTACGGGGGCGGGCAGAGACCCAGTACTTC.

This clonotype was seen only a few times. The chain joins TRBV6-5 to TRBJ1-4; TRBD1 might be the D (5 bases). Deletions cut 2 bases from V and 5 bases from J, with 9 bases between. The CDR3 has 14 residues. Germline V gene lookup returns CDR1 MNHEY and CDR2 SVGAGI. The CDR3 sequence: CASSYRGTNEKLFF. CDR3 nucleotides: TGTGCCAGCAGTTACCGGGGGACCAATGAAAAACTGTTTTTT.

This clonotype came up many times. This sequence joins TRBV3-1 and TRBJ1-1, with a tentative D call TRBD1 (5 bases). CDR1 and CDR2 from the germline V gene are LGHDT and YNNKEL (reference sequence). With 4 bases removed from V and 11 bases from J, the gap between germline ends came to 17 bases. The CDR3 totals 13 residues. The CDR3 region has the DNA TGTGCCAGCAGCCCGTCGGAAACCGGGGCGGCTTTCTTT. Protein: CASSPSETGAAFF.

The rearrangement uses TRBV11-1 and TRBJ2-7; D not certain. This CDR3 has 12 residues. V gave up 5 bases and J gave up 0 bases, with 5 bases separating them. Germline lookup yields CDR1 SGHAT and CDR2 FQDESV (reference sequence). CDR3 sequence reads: CASSAYSYEQYF. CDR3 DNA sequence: TGTGCCAGCAGCGCGTACTCCTACGAGCAGTACTTC.

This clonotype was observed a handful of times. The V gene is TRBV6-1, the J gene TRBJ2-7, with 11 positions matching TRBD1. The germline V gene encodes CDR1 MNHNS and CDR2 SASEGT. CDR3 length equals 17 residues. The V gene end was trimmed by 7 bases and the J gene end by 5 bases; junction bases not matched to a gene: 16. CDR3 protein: CASTSPGRTGGIHEQYF. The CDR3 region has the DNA TGTGCCAGCACCAGCCCGGGGAGGACAGGGGGCATCCACGAGCAGTACTTC.

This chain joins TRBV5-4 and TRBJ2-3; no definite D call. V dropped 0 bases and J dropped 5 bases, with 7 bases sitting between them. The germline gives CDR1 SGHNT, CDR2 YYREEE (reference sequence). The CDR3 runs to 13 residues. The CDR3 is CASSLAGRDTQYF. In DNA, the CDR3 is TGTGCCAGCAGCTTGGCGGGTAGAGATACGCAGTATTTT.

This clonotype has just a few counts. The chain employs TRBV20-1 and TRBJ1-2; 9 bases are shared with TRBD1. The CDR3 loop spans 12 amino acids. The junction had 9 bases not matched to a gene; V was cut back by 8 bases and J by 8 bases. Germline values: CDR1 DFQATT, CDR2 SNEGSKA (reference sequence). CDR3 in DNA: TGCAGTCACCGGGACAGGGTGGGCGGCTACACCTTC. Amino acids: CSHRDRVGGYTF.

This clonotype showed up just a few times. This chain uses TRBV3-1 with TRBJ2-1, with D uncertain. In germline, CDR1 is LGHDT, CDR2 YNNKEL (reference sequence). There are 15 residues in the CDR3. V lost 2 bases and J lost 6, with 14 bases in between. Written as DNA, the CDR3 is TGTGCCAGCAGCCAATCTGGCAGTCAACGCAATGAGCAGTTCTTC. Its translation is CASSQSGSQRNEQFF.

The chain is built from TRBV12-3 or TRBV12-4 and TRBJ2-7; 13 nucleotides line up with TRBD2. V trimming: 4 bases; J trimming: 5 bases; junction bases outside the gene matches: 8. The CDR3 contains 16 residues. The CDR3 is CASSSGLAGALDEQYF. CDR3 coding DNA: TGTGCCAGCAGTTCTGGACTAGCGGGAGCCTTGGACGAGCAGTACTTC.

For the CDR3, the DNA is TGTGCCAGCTCACCAAGGGAGGGGCCGATGGACTATGGCTACACCTTC. It specifies CASSPREGPMDYGYTF. The chain uses TRBV18 and TRBJ1-2, with D maybe TRBD1 (5 bases). The V end was cut by 2 bases, the J end by 3 bases, with 16 bases between. The CDR3 has 16 residues. CDR1 is KGHSH and CDR2 is LQKENI in the germline V gene.

CDR3 loop: CASSQVIRYEQYF. The DNA for the CDR3 is TGCGCCAGCAGCCAAGTTATCAGGTACGAGCAGTACTTC. V and J are TRBV4-1 and TRBJ2-7; D not certain. Per germline, CDR1 MGHRA and CDR2 YSYEKL. This CDR3 has 13 residues. The V gene lost 1 base and the J gene lost 4 bases, with 8 bases spanning the gap.